These 3 T cell receptor beta chains share one sample of origin, sequenced in a study of shared clonotypes between healthy human individuals. This table comes from immunoSEQ multiplex PCR, and its TCRdb copy is limited to in-frame clones, with some not included. In the table there are under 650,000 clones, approximately 95% of which are singletons. Input material: naive CD4+ T cells sorted from blood. Subset: CD45RA+ positively selected. These TCRs come from a young woman in good health.

The gene calls are TRBV7-2 and TRBJ1-2; no clear D gene. CDR1 and CDR2 from the germline V gene are SGHTA and FQGNSA. Trimming shortened V by 5 bases and J by 4 bases, and 11 bases separated the two germline ends. The CDR3 is 13 residues long. The CDR3 sequence is CASSPPPFYGYTF. The DNA of the CDR3 is TGTGCCAGCAGCCCCCCCCCATTCTATGGCTACACCTTC. The complete variable domain, with remaining parts taken from reference TRBV7-2 and TRBJ1-2, reads GAGVSQSPSNKVTEKGKDVELRCDPISGHTALYWYRQSLGQGLEFLIYFQGNSAPDKSGLPSDRFSAERTGGSVSTLTIQRTQQEDSAVYLCASSPPPFYGYTFGSGTRLTVV.

The chain is built from TRBV28 and TRBJ2-5, with TRBD1 as a possible D gene (6 bases). The germline V and J ends were trimmed by 3 bases and 5 bases, with 13 bases remaining between them. Germline V gene sequence: CDR1 MDHEN, CDR2 SYDVKM. This CDR3 has 14 residues. The CDR3 DNA reads TGTGCCAGCAGTTTCCCACAGGGTAGGGAGACCCAGTACTTC. Protein sequence: CASSFPQGRETQYF.

The chain carries TRBV27 and TRBJ2-1; D ambiguous. V lost 2 bases to trimming and J lost 0 bases, with 8 bases between them. This CDR3 comprises 15 residues. Looked up from germline, CDR1 is MNHEY and CDR2 is SMNVEV (reference sequence). The CDR3 here is CASSLMGSSYNEQFF. In DNA form, the CDR3 reads TGTGCCAGCAGTTTAATGGGTAGCTCCTACAATGAGCAGTTCTTC.